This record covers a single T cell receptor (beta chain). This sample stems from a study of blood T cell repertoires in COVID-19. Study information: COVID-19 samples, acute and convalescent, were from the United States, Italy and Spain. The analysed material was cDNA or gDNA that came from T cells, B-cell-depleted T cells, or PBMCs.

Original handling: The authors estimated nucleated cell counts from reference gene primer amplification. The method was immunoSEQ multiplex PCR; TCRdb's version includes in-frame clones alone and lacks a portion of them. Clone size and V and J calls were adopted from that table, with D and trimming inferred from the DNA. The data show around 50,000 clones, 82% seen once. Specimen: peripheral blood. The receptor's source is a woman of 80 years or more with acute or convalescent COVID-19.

In DNA, the CDR3 is TGTGCCAGCAGTGTGGGGGACAGTAACACCGGGGAGCTGTTTTTT. Translated, it gives CASSVGDSNTGELFF. This chain joins TRBV27 and TRBJ2-2, with 7 bases lining up with TRBD1. V shed 5 bases, J shed 2 bases, and the junction held 5 bases outside the gene matches. Germline CDR1 reads MNHEY; CDR2 reads SMNVEV (reference sequence). The CDR3 runs to 15 residues.